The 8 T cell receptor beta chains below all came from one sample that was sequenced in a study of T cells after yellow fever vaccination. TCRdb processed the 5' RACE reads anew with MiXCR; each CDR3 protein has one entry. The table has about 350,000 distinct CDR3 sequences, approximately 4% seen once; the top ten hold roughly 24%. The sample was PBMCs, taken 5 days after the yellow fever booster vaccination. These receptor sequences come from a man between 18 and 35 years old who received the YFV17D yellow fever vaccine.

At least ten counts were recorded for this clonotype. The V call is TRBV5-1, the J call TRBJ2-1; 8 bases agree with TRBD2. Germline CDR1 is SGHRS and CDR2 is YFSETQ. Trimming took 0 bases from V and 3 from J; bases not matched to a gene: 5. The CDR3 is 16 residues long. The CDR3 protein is CASSLASGTSYNEQFF. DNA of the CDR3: TGCGCCAGCAGCTTGGCGTCCGGGACTAGCTACAATGAGCAGTTCTTC.

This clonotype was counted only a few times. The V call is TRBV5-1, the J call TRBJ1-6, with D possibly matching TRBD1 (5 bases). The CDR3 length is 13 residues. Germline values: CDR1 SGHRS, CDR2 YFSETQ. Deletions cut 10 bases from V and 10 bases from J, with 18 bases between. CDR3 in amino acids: CASRGPLDSPLHF. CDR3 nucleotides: TGCGCCTCGCGGGGCCCTTTAGACTCACCCCTCCACTTT. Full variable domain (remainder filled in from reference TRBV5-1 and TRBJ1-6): KAGVTQTPRYLIKTRGQQVTLSCSPISGHRSVSWYQQTPGQGLQFLFEYFSETQRNKGNFPGRFSGRQFSNSRSEMNVSTLELGDSALYLCASRGPLDSPLHFGNGTRLTVT.

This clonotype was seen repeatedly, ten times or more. The chain's CDR3 is CASSLDRAGETQYF. CDR3 bases: TGTGCCAGCAGCCTGGACAGGGCAGGCGAGACCCAGTACTTC. The chain recombines TRBV7-6 with TRBJ2-5; 8 bases are shared with TRBD1. With V trimmed by 5 bases and J by 5 bases, 7 bases remained unmatched. The CDR3 consists of 14 residues. CDR1 is SGHVS and CDR2 is FNYEAQ in the germline V gene.

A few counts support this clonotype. Here the CDR3 DNA reads TGTGCCAGCAGTCCTCAGGGAGAAGATTCACCCCTCCACTTT. As protein: CASSPQGEDSPLHF. The V and J genes are TRBV12-3 or TRBV12-4 and TRBJ1-6; tentatively, D is TRBD1 (5 bases). This CDR3 is 14 amino acids long. V lost 5 bases and J 8 bases, leaving 13 bases between the germline ends.

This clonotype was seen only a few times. The CDR3 sequence is CSVVRGSGVQETQYF. The CDR3 bases are TGCAGCGTTGTTCGGGGGAGCGGGGTCCAAGAGACCCAGTACTTC. The chain recombines TRBV29-1 with TRBJ2-5; 7 bases match TRBD2. The CDR3 spans 15 residues. The germline V gene encodes CDR1 SQVTM and CDR2 ANQGSEA. J lost 1 base, V lost 4 bases, and 9 bases had no gene match.

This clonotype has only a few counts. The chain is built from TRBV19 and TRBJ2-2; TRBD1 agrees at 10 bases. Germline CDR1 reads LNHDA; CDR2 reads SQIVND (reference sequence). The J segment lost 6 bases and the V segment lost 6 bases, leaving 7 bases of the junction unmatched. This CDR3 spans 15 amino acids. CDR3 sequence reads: CASRTGGASSGELFF. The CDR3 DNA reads TGTGCCAGTAGGACAGGGGGCGCGAGCTCCGGGGAGCTGTTTTTT. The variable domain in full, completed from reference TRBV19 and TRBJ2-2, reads DGGITQSPKYLFRKEGQNVTLSCEQNLNHDAMYWYRQDPGQGLRLIYYSQIVNDFQKGDIAEGYSVSREKKESFPLTVTSAQKNPTAFYLCASRTGGASSGELFFGEGSRLTVL.

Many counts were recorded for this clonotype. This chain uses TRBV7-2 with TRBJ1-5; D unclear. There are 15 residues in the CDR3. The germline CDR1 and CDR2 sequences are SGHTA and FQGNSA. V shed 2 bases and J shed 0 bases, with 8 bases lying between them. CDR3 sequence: CASSLFYNSNQPQHF. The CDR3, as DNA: TGTGCCAGCAGCTTATTCTATAATAGCAATCAGCCCCAGCATTTT.

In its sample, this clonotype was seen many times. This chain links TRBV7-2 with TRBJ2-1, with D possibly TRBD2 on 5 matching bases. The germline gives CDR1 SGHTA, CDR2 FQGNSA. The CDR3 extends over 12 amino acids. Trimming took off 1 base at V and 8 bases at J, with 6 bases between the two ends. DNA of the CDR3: TGTGCCAGCAGCTTAGGCGGGCATGAGCAGTTCTTC. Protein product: CASSLGGHEQFF.